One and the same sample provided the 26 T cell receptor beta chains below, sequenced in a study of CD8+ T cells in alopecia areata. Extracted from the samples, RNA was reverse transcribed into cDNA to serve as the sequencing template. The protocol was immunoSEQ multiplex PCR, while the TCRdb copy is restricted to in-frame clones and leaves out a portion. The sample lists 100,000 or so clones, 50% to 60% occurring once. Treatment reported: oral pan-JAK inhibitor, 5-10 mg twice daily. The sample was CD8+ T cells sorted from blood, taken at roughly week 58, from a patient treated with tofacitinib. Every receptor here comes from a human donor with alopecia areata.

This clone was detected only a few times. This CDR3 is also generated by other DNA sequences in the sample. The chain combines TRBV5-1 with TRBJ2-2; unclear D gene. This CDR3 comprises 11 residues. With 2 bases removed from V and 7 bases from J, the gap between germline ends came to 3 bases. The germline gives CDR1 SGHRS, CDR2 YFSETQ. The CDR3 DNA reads TGCGCCAGCAGCTTCAGCGGGGAGCTGTTTTTT. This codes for CASSFSGELFF.

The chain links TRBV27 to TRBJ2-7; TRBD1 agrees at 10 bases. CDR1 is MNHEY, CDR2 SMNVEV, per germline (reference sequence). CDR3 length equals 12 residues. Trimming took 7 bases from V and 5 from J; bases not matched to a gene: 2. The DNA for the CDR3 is TGTGCCAGCATGACAGGGGGCAACGAGCAGTACTTC. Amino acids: CASMTGGNEQYF.

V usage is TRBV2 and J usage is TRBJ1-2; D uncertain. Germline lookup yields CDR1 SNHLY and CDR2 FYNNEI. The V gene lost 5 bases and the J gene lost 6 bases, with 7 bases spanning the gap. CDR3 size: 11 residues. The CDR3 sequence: CASSQTDGYTF. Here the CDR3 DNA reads TGTGCCAGCAGTCAAACAGATGGCTACACCTTC.

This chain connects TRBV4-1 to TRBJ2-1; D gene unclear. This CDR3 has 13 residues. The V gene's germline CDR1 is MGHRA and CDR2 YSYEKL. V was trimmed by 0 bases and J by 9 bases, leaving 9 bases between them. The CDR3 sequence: CASSQDSRVEQFF. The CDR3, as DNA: TGCGCCAGCAGCCAAGATAGCCGGGTTGAGCAGTTCTTC.

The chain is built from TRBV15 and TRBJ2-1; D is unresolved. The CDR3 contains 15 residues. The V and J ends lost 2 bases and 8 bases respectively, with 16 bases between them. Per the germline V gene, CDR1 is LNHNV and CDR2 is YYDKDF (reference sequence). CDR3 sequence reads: CATSRQGSSGDEQFF. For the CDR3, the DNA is TGTGCCACCAGCAGACAAGGGTCTTCCGGCGATGAGCAGTTCTTC. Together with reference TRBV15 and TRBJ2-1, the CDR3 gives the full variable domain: DAMVIQNPRYQVTQFGKPVTLSCSQTLNHNVMYWYQQKSSQAPKLLFHYYDKDFNNEADTPDNFQSRRPNTSFCFLDIRSPGLGDTAMYLCATSRQGSSGDEQFFGPGTRLTVL.

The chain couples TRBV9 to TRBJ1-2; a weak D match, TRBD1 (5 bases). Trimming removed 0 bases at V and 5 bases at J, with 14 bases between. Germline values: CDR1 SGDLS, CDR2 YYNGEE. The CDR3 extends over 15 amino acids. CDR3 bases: TGTGCCAGCAGCGTAGCGTCCGCGGAGGGGTATGGCTACACCTTC. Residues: CASSVASAEGYGYTF.

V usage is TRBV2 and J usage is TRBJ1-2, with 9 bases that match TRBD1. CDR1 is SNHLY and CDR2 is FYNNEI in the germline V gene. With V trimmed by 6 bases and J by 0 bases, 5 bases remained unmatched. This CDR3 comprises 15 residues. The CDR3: CASSEGQGTNYGYTF. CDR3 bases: TGTGCCAGCAGCGAGGGACAGGGCACTAACTATGGCTACACCTTC.

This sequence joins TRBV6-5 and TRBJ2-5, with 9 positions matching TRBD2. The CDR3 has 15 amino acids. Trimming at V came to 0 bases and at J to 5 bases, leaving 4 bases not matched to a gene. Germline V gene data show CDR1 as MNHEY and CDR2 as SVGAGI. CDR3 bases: TGTGCCAGCAGTTACTCTGCGGGGGGGCAGGAGACCCAGTACTTC. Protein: CASSYSAGGQETQYF.

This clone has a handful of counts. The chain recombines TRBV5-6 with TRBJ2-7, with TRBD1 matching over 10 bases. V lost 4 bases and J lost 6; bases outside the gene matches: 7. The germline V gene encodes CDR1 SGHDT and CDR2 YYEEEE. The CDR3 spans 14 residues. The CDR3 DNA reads TGTGCCAGCAGCCTCGGGACAGGGGTGACCGAGCAGTACTTC. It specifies CASSLGTGVTEQYF.

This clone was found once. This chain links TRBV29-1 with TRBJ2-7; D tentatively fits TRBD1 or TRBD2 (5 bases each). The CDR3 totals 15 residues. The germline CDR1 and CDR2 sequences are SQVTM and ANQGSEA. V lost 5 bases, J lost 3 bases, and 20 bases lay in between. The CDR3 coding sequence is TGCAGCGTTCAAGCCCACCGGGACGACGTCTACGAGCAGTACTTC. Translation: CSVQAHRDDVYEQYF.

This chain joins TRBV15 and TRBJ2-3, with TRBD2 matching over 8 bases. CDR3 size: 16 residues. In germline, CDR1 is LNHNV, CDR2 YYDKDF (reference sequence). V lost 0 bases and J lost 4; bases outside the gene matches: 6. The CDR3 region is CATSRDGTRFPDTQYF. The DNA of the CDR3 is TGTGCCACCAGCAGAGATGGGACTAGGTTCCCAGATACGCAGTATTTT. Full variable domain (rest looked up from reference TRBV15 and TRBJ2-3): DAMVIQNPRYQVTQFGKPVTLSCSQTLNHNVMYWYQQKSSQAPKLLFHYYDKDFNNEADTPDNFQSRRPNTSFCFLDIRSPGLGDTAMYLCATSRDGTRFPDTQYFGPGTRLTVL.

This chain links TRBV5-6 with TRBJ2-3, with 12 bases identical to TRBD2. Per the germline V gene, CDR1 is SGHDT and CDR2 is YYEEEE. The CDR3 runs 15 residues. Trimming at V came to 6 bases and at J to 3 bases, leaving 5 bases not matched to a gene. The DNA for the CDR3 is TGTGCCAGCACCTGGGGGACTAGCGGGACAGATACGCAGTATTTT. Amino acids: CASTWGTSGTDTQYF. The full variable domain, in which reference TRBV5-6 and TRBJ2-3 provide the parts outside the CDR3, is DAGVTQSPTHLIKTRGQQVTLRCSPKSGHDTVSWYQQALGQGPQFIFQYYEEEERQRGNFPDRFSGHQFPNYSSELNVNALLLGDSALYLCASTWGTSGTDTQYFGPGTRLTVL.

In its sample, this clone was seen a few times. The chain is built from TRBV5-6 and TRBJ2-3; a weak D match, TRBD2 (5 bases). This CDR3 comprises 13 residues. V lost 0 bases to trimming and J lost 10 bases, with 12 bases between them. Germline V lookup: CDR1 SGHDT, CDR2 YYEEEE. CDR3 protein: CASSLGKRVAQYF. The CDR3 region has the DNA TGTGCCAGCAGCTTGGGTAAGAGGGTAGCGCAGTATTTT.

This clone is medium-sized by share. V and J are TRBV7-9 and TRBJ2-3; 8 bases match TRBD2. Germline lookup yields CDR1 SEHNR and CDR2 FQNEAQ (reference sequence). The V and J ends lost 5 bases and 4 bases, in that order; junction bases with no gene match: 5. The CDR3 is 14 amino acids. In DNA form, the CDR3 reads TGTGCCAGCAGCCCGGGGGGGCCTGCAGATACGCAGTATTTT. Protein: CASSPGGPADTQYF.

CDR3 region: CASSPTGANTEAFF. The CDR3 DNA sequence: TGTGCCAGTAGTCCTACAGGGGCGAACACTGAAGCTTTCTTT. This chain links TRBV19 with TRBJ1-1; 7 bases line up with TRBD1. The CDR3 is 14 residues long. Trimming at V came to 5 bases and at J to 1 base, leaving 4 bases not matched to a gene. CDR1 and CDR2 (germline): LNHDA, SQIVND (reference sequence). Variable domain in full (rest from reference TRBV19 and TRBJ1-1): DGGITQSPKYLFRKEGQNVTLSCEQNLNHDAMYWYRQDPGQGLRLIYYSQIVNDFQKGDIAEGYSVSREKKESFPLTVTSAQKNPTAFYLCASSPTGANTEAFFGQGTRLTVV.

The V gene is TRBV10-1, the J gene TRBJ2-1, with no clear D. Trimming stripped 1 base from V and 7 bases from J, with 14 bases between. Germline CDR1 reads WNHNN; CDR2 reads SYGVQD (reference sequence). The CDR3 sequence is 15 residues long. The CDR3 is CASSEYSGYQNEQFF. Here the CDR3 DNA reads TGCGCCAGCAGTGAGTATTCGGGCTACCAAAATGAGCAGTTCTTC.

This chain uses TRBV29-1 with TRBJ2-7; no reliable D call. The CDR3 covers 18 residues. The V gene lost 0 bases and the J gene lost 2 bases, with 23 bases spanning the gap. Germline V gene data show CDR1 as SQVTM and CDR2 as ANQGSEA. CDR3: CSVEETIREQTGPYEQYF. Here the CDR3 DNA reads TGCAGCGTTGAAGAAACAATTAGAGAGCAAACCGGGCCCTACGAGCAGTACTTC.

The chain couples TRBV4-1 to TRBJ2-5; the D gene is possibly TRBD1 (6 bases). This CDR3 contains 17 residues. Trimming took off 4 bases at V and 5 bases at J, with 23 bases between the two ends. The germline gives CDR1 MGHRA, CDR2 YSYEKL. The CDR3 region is CASSRRNRGLLRETQYF. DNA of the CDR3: TGCGCCAGCAGCCGCCGGAATAGGGGGTTGCTTCGGGAGACCCAGTACTTC.

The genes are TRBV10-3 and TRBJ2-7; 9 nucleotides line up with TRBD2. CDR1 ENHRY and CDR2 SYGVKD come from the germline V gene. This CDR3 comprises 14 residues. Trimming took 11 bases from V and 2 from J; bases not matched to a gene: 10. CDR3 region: CASSSGDQPYEQYF. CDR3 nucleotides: TGTGCCTCCTCTAGCGGGGACCAGCCCTACGAGCAGTACTTC.

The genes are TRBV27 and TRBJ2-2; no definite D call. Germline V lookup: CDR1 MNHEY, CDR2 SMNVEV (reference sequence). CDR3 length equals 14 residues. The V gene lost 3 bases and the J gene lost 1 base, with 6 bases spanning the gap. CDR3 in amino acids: CASSLGWNTGELFF. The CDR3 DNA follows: TGTGCCAGCAGTTTGGGGTGGAACACCGGGGAGCTGTTTTTT.

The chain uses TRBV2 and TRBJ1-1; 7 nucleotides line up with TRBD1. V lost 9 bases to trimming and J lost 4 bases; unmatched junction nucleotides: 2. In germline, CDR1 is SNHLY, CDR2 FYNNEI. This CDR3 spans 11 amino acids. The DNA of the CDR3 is TGTGCCAGTACAGGGGCCACTGAAGCTTTCTTT. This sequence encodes CASTGATEAFF. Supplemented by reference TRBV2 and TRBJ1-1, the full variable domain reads EPEVTQTPSHQVTQMGQEVILRCVPISNHLYFYWYRQILGQKVEFLVSFYNNEISEKSEIFDDQFSVERPDGSNFTLKIRSTKLEDSAMYFCASTGATEAFFGQGTRLTVV.

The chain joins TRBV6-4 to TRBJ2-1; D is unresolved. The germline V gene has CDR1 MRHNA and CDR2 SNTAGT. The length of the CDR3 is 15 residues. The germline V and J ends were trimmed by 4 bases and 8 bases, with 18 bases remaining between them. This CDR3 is CASSGVVRERHEQFF. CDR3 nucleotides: TGTGCCAGCAGTGGGGTAGTTAGGGAACGGCATGAGCAGTTCTTC.

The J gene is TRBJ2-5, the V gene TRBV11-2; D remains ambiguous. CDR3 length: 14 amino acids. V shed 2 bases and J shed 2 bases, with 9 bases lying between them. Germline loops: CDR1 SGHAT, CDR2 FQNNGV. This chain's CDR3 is CASSLITNQETQYF. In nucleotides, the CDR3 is TGTGCCAGCAGCTTAATTACAAATCAAGAGACCCAGTACTTC.

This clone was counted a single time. CDR3 loop: CASSLNGGNYGYTF. CDR3 nucleotide sequence: TGCGCCAGCAGCTTGAACGGGGGGAACTATGGCTACACCTTC. This chain joins TRBV5-1 and TRBJ1-2, with D possibly TRBD1 on 5 matching bases. The length of the CDR3 is 14 residues. Germline V lookup: CDR1 SGHRS, CDR2 YFSETQ. V was trimmed by 1 base and J by 2 bases, leaving 9 bases between them.

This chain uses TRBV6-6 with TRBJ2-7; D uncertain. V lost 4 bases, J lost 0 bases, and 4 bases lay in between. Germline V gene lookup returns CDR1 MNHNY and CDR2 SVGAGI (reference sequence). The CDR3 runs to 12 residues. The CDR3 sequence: CASSFPSYEQYF. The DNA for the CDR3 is TGTGCCAGCAGTTTCCCCTCCTACGAGCAGTACTTC.

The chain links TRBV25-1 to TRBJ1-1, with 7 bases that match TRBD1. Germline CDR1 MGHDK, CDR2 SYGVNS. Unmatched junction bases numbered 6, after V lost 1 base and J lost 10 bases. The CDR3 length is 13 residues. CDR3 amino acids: CASSESAGGVAFF. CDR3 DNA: TGTGCCAGCAGTGAATCGGCAGGGGGTGTAGCTTTCTTT. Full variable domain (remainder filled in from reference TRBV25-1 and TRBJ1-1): EADIYQTPRYLVIGTGKKITLECSQTMGHDKMYWYQQDPGMELHLIHYSYGVNSTEKGDLSSESTVSRIRTEHFPLTLESARPSHTSQYLCASSESAGGVAFFGQGTRLTVV.